This TCR beta chain was obtained from a study of T cell changes during pregnancy in multiple sclerosis. V dropped 4 bases and J dropped 5; count of bases not matched to a gene: 6. The CDR3 totals 15 residues. Germline V CDR1 and CDR2: SEHNR, FQNEAQ (reference sequence). Libraries were prepared by immunoSEQ multiplex PCR; TCRdb keeps only in-frame clonotypes and omits some of them. The table has fewer than 90,000 clones, about 93% seen once; the top ten hold roughly 0.81%. Sequencing was performed on peripheral blood, taken in the third trimester of pregnancy. This TCR derives from a female donor with multiple sclerosis, enrolled in a pregnancy study. This chain connects TRBV7-9 to TRBJ2-5; TRBD2 matches at 11 bases. This chain's CDR3 is CASSYVAGGEETQYF. For the CDR3, the DNA is TGTGCCAGCAGCTACGTAGCGGGAGGGGAGGAGACCCAGTACTTC.